Shown below are 7 T cell receptor beta chains from a single sample sequenced in a study of breast tumors, draining lymph nodes, adjacent tissues (dated by TCRdb to the mid-2010s). Lymph node samples were obtained from the axillary draining lymph nodes of breast cancer patients. The library was obtained by multiplex PCR. Sequencing took place on an Illumina HiSeq 2000. TCRdb reworked the public reads: Q25 trimming with fastp, MiXCR clone assembly, productive beta chains retained. Every CDR3 protein is listed once, alongside the most common genes and DNA of its rows. Present in this sample are 150,000 to 200,000 distinct CDR3 sequences, around a third of which were seen just once. The ten largest clones add up to around 4.1% of the sample. Material: axillary lymph node tissue. Receptors were obtained from a female donor with breast cancer. Some clones in this sample may be carry-over from other donors' samples.

On this clonotype itself: A read error may account for a junction end that differs from germline. The V gene is TRBV7-6, the J gene TRBJ1-2; TRBD1 agrees at 8 bases. CDR3 length: 15 amino acids. Per the germline V gene, CDR1 is SGHVS and CDR2 is FNYEAQ. This CDR3 reads CASSPSGTGAYGYPF. CDR3 coding DNA: TGTGCCAGCAGCCCCTCCGGGACAGGAGCCTATGGCTACCCCTTC.

This clonotype was seen at least ten times. The chain employs TRBV7-9 and TRBJ1-2; D possibly corresponds to TRBD1 (5 bases). The CDR3 consists of 16 residues. V was shortened by 0 bases and J by 1 base, with 12 bases between the two germline ends. Germline loops: CDR1 SEHNR, CDR2 FQNEAQ (reference sequence). In nucleotides, the CDR3 is TGTGCCAGCAGCTTAGCGTGGGGAGGGGATAACTATGGCTACACCTTC. This codes for CASSLAWGGDNYGYTF.

Many counts were recorded for this clonotype. The chain is built from TRBV20-1 and TRBJ2-7; 8 nucleotides match TRBD1. CDR3 size: 13 residues. From germline, CDR1 is DFQATT and CDR2 SNEGSKA (reference sequence). The V gene end was trimmed by 6 bases and the J gene end by 2 bases; junction bases not matched to a gene: 6. The CDR3 reads CSAAQTGAYEQYF. CDR3 nucleotides: TGCAGTGCGGCTCAGACAGGGGCCTACGAGCAGTACTTC.

As to this clonotype: Since a much larger clone is just one base distant, this may be a read error. This rearrangement joins TRBV5-4 to TRBJ2-3, with 9 bases that match TRBD2. V gave up 2 bases and J gave up 6 bases; unmatched junction bases: 13. The CDR3 is made up of 17 amino acids. Germline lookup yields CDR1 SGHNT and CDR2 YYREEE (reference sequence). The CDR3: CASSLRTSASYRDTQYF. The CDR3 DNA reads TGTGCCAGCAGCTTACGGACTAGCGCCTCATACCGCGATACGCAGTATTTT.

This clonotype was observed at least ten times. V is TRBV3-1 and J is TRBJ2-2; D not resolved. Per germline, CDR1 LGHDT and CDR2 YNNKEL (reference sequence). This CDR3 spans 17 amino acids. V lost 0 bases and J lost 4, with 15 bases in between. The CDR3 sequence is CASSQDLGSLGTGELFF. For the CDR3, the DNA is TGTGCCAGCAGCCAAGACTTGGGGTCCCTGGGCACCGGGGAGCTGTTTTTT.

This clonotype was seen at least ten times. J is TRBJ2-2 and V is TRBV12-3 or TRBV12-4, with D perhaps TRBD2 (5 bases). Between the trimmed V and J ends, which lost 10 bases and 3 bases, there was a span of 12 bases. The CDR3 extends over 13 amino acids. CDR3 residues: CATSGIDTGELFF. The CDR3 DNA is TGTGCCACGTCCGGGATTGACACCGGGGAGCTGTTTTTT.

A note on this clonotype: A much larger clone differs by one base, so this may be a read error. The J gene is TRBJ2-7, the V gene TRBV7-2; D may be TRBD2 (6 bases). The CDR3 contains 19 residues. Trimming stripped 3 bases from V and 3 bases from J, with 27 bases between. In germline, CDR1 is SGHTA, CDR2 FQGNSA. DNA of the CDR3: TGTGCCAGCAGCTTCTCGCAAACCGGGACTCATAGGGAGCACTACGAGCAGTACTTC. This sequence encodes CASSFSQTGTHREHYEQYF.